These 13 T cell receptor beta chains share one sample of origin, sequenced in a study of cytomegalovirus exposure and HLA in healthy donors. The PCR made use of 60 Vbeta and 13 Jbeta primers. Produced via immunoSEQ multiplex PCR; TCRdb's table is partial and in-frame only. The sample holds approximately 180,000 clones, approximately 80% seen once. The sequencing sample was made of PBMCs. All receptors come from a woman in her thirties or forties in good health and CMV-seronegative.

The chain links TRBV9 to TRBJ2-1; tentatively, D is TRBD2 (6 bases). The V end lost 6 bases, the J end lost 4 bases, and 17 bases lay between the germline ends. Germline V lookup: CDR1 SGDLS, CDR2 YYNGEE. The CDR3 extends over 15 amino acids. CDR3 protein: CASTPRLAPYNEQFF. In DNA, the CDR3 is TGTGCCAGCACCCCCCGGCTAGCGCCTTACAATGAGCAGTTCTTC. The whole variable domain, filled in from reference TRBV9 and TRBJ2-1, reads DSGVTQTPKHLITATGQRVTLRCSPRSGDLSVYWYQQSLDQGLQFLIQYYNGEERAKGNILERFSAQQFPDLHSELNLSSLELGDSALYFCASTPRLAPYNEQFFGPGTRLTVL.

The chain employs TRBV11-3 and TRBJ2-3; D is uncertain. This CDR3 is 16 amino acids long. V was shortened by 1 base and J by 6 bases, with 17 bases between the two germline ends. The V gene's germline CDR1 is SGHNT and CDR2 YENEEA. CDR3 amino acids: CASSLVSGLVGDTQYF. CDR3 coding DNA: TGTGCCAGCAGCTTAGTCTCCGGCCTAGTCGGGGATACGCAGTATTTT.

The V and J genes are TRBV7-6 and TRBJ2-1; a weak D match, TRBD2 (6 bases). The germline CDR1 and CDR2 sequences are SGHVS and FNYEAQ. The CDR3 sequence is 15 residues long. V was pared by 4 bases and J by 3 bases, with 13 bases between. The CDR3, as DNA: TGTGCCAGCAGCTCTGCTGCGGGAAGCTACAATGAGCAGTTCTTC. This translates into CASSSAAGSYNEQFF.

This chain connects TRBV19 to TRBJ1-1; a weak D match, TRBD1 (6 bases). Germline V CDR1 and CDR2: LNHDA, SQIVND (reference sequence). V was shortened by 6 bases and J by 4 bases, with 15 bases between the two germline ends. The length of the CDR3 is 14 residues. The CDR3 loop is CASSHGTQITEAFF. CDR3 sequence (DNA): TGTGCCAGTAGCCACGGGACACAGATCACTGAAGCTTTCTTT. The entire variable domain, with the rest obtained from reference TRBV19 and TRBJ1-1, is as follows: DGGITQSPKYLFRKEGQNVTLSCEQNLNHDAMYWYRQDPGQGLRLIYYSQIVNDFQKGDIAEGYSVSREKKESFPLTVTSAQKNPTAFYLCASSHGTQITEAFFGQGTRLTVV.

This clone was detected only a few times. This chain joins TRBV11-3 and TRBJ2-1; 8 nucleotides line up with TRBD1. This CDR3 has 15 residues. V gave up 3 bases and J gave up 4 bases; unmatched junction bases: 5. Germline loops: CDR1 SGHNT, CDR2 YENEEA. Written as DNA, the CDR3 is TGTGCCAGCAGCTTGACAGGGGCGGAATACAATGAGCAGTTCTTC. It specifies CASSLTGAEYNEQFF.

V and J are TRBV7-3 and TRBJ2-1, with TRBD2 identical over 8 bases. This CDR3 spans 15 amino acids. Trimming took 1 base from V and 7 from J; bases not matched to a gene: 6. Germline V gene data show CDR1 as SGHTA and CDR2 as FQGTGA. CDR3 bases: TGTGCCAGCAGCTTAATAGCTAGCGGGTTTAATGAGCAGTTCTTC. Translation: CASSLIASGFNEQFF.

The CDR3 loop reads CASRNHGGGPYGYTF. The CDR3, as DNA: TGTGCCAGCAGGAATCATGGAGGAGGTCCCTATGGCTACACCTTC. The chain has TRBV25-1 and TRBJ1-2; D is undetermined. Germline lookup yields CDR1 MGHDK and CDR2 SYGVNS. The V end lost 6 bases, the J end lost 4 bases, and 18 bases lay between the germline ends. This CDR3 comprises 15 residues.

V gene TRBV5-4 combines with J gene TRBJ2-6, with 7 positions matching TRBD1. V trimming: 3 bases; J trimming: 0 bases; junction bases outside the gene matches: 9. The CDR3 covers 18 residues. The germline V gene encodes CDR1 SGHNT and CDR2 YYREEE (reference sequence). The CDR3 protein is CASSSGTATYSGANVLTF. The CDR3 DNA follows: TGTGCCAGCAGCTCCGGGACAGCGACCTACTCTGGGGCCAACGTCCTGACTTTC.

The chain couples TRBV6-1 to TRBJ1-5; TRBD1 matches at 9 bases. The V gene end was trimmed by 4 bases and the J gene end by 3 bases; junction bases not matched to a gene: 4. The CDR3 runs 15 residues. Germline CDR1 and CDR2: MNHNS and SASEGT. The CDR3, as DNA: TGTGCCAGCAGTGGGGACAGGGCAGACAATCAGCCCCAGCATTTT. Encoded protein: CASSGDRADNQPQHF.

Regarding this clone: This sample also contains other DNA sequences that code for the same CDR3. V usage is TRBV14 and J usage is TRBJ1-5, with D possibly matching TRBD1 (6 bases). The CDR3 sequence is 16 residues long. With 4 bases removed from V and 2 bases from J, the gap between germline ends came to 15 bases. CDR1 is SGHDN, CDR2 FVKESK, per germline. CDR3 DNA sequence: TGTGCCAGCAGCCCCGGGACACCATATGGCAATCAGCCCCAGCATTTT. As protein: CASSPGTPYGNQPQHF.

CDR3: CASSDGLFNEQFF. For the CDR3, the DNA is TGTGCCAGCAGTGACGGACTGTTCAATGAGCAGTTCTTC. J is TRBJ2-1 and V is TRBV2; D may be TRBD2 (5 bases). The CDR3 runs 13 residues. With 3 bases removed from V and 6 bases from J, the gap between germline ends came to 9 bases. Germline CDR1 and CDR2: SNHLY and FYNNEI.

The rearrangement joins TRBV5-1 to TRBJ2-7; 9 nucleotides align to TRBD2. Germline V gene lookup returns CDR1 SGHRS and CDR2 YFSETQ. The CDR3 has 16 amino acids. J gave up 3 bases and V 3 bases, and 10 bases lay outside the gene matches. The CDR3 region has the DNA TGCGCCAGCAGCTCCGGAACTAGCGGGCCTTACTACGAGCAGTACGTC. This gives the protein CASSSGTSGPYYEQYV.

The table lists this clone with a count of one. This sequence joins TRBV5-5 and TRBJ1-2; unclear D gene. This CDR3 is 15 amino acids long. With 0 bases removed from V and 0 bases from J, the gap between germline ends came to 9 bases. Germline CDR1 is SGHKS and CDR2 is YYEKEE (reference sequence). The CDR3 DNA is TGTGCCAGCAGCTTGGCGTCGGGAGCTAACTATGGCTACACCTTC. Protein: CASSLASGANYGYTF.